This passage covers 27 T cell receptor beta chains from one sample sequenced in a study of beta chain features in type 1 diabetes. The study reverse transcribed the entire isolated RNA, so it sequenced expressed TCRB transcripts. Method: immunoSEQ multiplex PCR; TCRdb's copy keeps in-frame clones and lacks some. This sample yields approximately 250,000 clones, of which about a tenth are seen a single time; 0.017% belongs to the top ten. Antigen specificity for these receptors is unknown. Points from the study as a whole: Among patients with Type 1 diabetes, TCRB CDR3s were moderately but significantly shorter in every one of the four CD4+ subsets.

Sample: naive CD4+ T cells from blood. The receptors derive from a man aged 30-40 years with type 1 diabetes.

As concerns this clone: One junction end disagrees with the germline gene, perhaps due to a read error. CDR3 coding DNA: TGCGCCAGCAGCCGGACAGGGGGCAATTCACCCCTCCACTTT. Translation gives CASSRTGGNSPLHF. The chain employs TRBV5-4 and TRBJ1-6, with 11 bases matching TRBD1. Germline V gene data show CDR1 as SGHNT and CDR2 as YYREEE (reference sequence). CDR3 length: 14 amino acids.

This clone has only a few counts. V usage is TRBV7-9 and J usage is TRBJ2-7; the D gene is possibly TRBD1 (5 bases). The CDR3 extends over 16 amino acids. Germline loops: CDR1 SEHNR, CDR2 FQNEAQ (reference sequence). V dropped 2 bases and J dropped 5 bases, with 19 bases sitting between them. The CDR3 loop reads CASSLSLGDSLNEQYF. CDR3 DNA: TGTGCCAGCAGCTTAAGTTTAGGAGACAGCCTAAACGAGCAGTACTTC.

The chain couples TRBV6-1 to TRBJ2-7; D perhaps matches TRBD2 (5 bases). Germline V gene data show CDR1 as MNHNS and CDR2 as SASEGT. V was pared by 1 base and J by 6 bases, with 7 bases between. The CDR3 length is 12 residues. The CDR3 protein is CASSEVAIEQYF. The DNA of the CDR3 is TGTGCCAGCAGTGAAGTAGCGATCGAGCAGTACTTC.

This clone came up a few times. V gene TRBV28 combines with J gene TRBJ2-1; perhaps TRBD2 as D (5 bases). Germline V gene lookup returns CDR1 MDHEN and CDR2 SYDVKM. The CDR3 sequence is 15 residues long. Trimming removed 6 bases at V and 4 bases at J, with 16 bases between. The CDR3 protein is CASSSLRTQYNEQFF. Here the CDR3 DNA reads TGTGCCAGCAGCTCCCTTAGGACTCAGTACAATGAGCAGTTCTTC.

The chain uses TRBV4-1 and TRBJ2-2; D is possibly TRBD1 (6 bases). The germline CDR1 and CDR2 sequences are MGHRA and YSYEKL. Trimming cost V 0 bases and J 3 bases, with 11 bases left between them. CDR3 length equals 16 residues. CDR3 in DNA: TGCGCCAGCAGCCAAGATAGGACAGACTACACCGGGGAGCTGTTTTTT. It yields the protein CASSQDRTDYTGELFF.

The V gene is TRBV2, the J gene TRBJ1-6; possibly TRBD1 for D (6 bases). CDR3 size: 12 residues. Trimming removed 6 bases from V and 10 bases from J, with 10 bases in between. Germline-derived CDR1 and CDR2 are SNHLY and FYNNEI. The CDR3 sequence: CASRRGYSPLHF. Written as DNA, the CDR3 is TGTGCCAGCAGGAGGGGGTACTCACCCCTCCACTTT.

This clone has more than one count but fewer than ten. J is TRBJ2-5 and V is TRBV29-1; 11 bases are a match to TRBD1. The germline gives CDR1 SQVTM, CDR2 ANQGSEA. This CDR3 spans 16 amino acids. With V trimmed by 2 bases and J by 1 base, 6 bases remained unmatched. The CDR3 sequence is CSVETEDRGLQETQYF. The CDR3 region has the DNA TGCAGCGTTGAAACGGAGGACAGGGGGCTCCAAGAGACCCAGTACTTC.

The chain links TRBV2 to TRBJ2-4; 9 nucleotides agree with TRBD1. V gave up 6 bases and J gave up 0 bases; unmatched junction bases: 15. Germline CDR1 reads SNHLY; CDR2 reads FYNNEI. The CDR3 consists of 19 residues. The CDR3 loop reads CASSRGGTGSELAKNIQYF. The CDR3 DNA follows: TGTGCCAGCAGCCGAGGAGGGACAGGGAGTGAACTAGCCAAAAACATTCAGTACTTC.

There are a few counts of this clone. The chain links TRBV5-1 to TRBJ2-1, with a tentative D call TRBD2 (7 bases). V lost 6 bases and J 7 bases, leaving 14 bases between the germline ends. This CDR3 contains 13 residues. Germline assignment: CDR1 SGHRS and CDR2 YFSETQ. CDR3 nucleotide sequence: TGCGCCAGCACCGGGGGGCCTTGGAATGAGCAGTTCTTC. As protein: CASTGGPWNEQFF. The entire variable domain, with the rest obtained from reference TRBV5-1 and TRBJ2-1, is as follows: KAGVTQTPRYLIKTRGQQVTLSCSPISGHRSVSWYQQTPGQGLQFLFEYFSETQRNKGNFPGRFSGRQFSNSRSEMNVSTLELGDSALYLCASTGGPWNEQFFGPGTRLTVL.

The table lists this clone with a few counts. The chain carries TRBV5-1 and TRBJ2-1; 7 bases are shared with TRBD1. V lost 4 bases, J lost 4 bases, and 5 bases stayed unmatched. The CDR3 runs to 14 residues. CDR1 is SGHRS, CDR2 YFSETQ, per germline. DNA for the CDR3: TGCGCCAGCAGCCAGGGACAGCCGTACAATGAGCAGTTCTTC. This encodes CASSQGQPYNEQFF.

This chain links TRBV4-2 with TRBJ1-2, with a weak D call TRBD1 (6 bases). CDR1 is LGHNA, CDR2 YNFKEQ, per germline. The V end was cut by 7 bases, the J end by 2 bases, with 17 bases between. The length of the CDR3 is 15 residues. This CDR3 reads CASTPRSGANYGYTF. CDR3 bases: TGTGCCAGCACCCCAAGGTCAGGGGCGAACTATGGCTACACCTTC.

The chain links TRBV27 to TRBJ1-6; D is possibly TRBD1 (6 bases). Germline-derived CDR1 and CDR2 are MNHEY and SMNVEV (reference sequence). V lost 2 bases, J lost 14 bases, and 16 bases lay in between. The CDR3 extends over 14 amino acids. CDR3 in amino acids: CASSLRDTAWTLHF. The CDR3, as DNA: TGTGCCAGCAGTTTAAGGGACACCGCATGGACCCTCCACTTT.

The genes are TRBV28 and TRBJ1-2, with D hard to call. Trimming shortened V by 5 bases and J by 8 bases, and 12 bases separated the two germline ends. The CDR3 length is 12 residues. Germline V gene lookup returns CDR1 MDHEN and CDR2 SYDVKM. As DNA, the CDR3 is TGTGCCAGCAGTCCTCCGGGGAGAGGCTACACCTTC. This codes for CASSPPGRGYTF.

This clone was seen a few times. The V and J genes are TRBV18 and TRBJ1-1; D is uncertain. This CDR3 region has 13 residues. Germline assignment: CDR1 KGHSH and CDR2 LQKENI. Trimming pared 2 bases from V and 3 bases from J, leaving 7 bases between. DNA of the CDR3: TGTGCCAGCTCACCAGAGATGGACACTGAAGCTTTCTTT. Its protein is CASSPEMDTEAFF.

This clone was seen a handful of times. Other nucleotide sequences in the sample specify the same CDR3. The gene calls are TRBV7-9 and TRBJ1-1; D is unclear. The length of the CDR3 is 13 residues. The germline CDR1 and CDR2 sequences are SEHNR and FQNEAQ (reference sequence). Trimming took 2 bases from V and 1 from J, leaving 5 bases between them. CDR3 loop: CASSLTGNTEAFF. CDR3 bases: TGTGCCAGCAGCTTAACGGGGAACACTGAAGCTTTCTTT.

The rearrangement uses TRBV6-5 and TRBJ1-2, with 10 bases matching TRBD1. Germline V lookup: CDR1 MNHEY, CDR2 SVGAGI. The CDR3 loop spans 14 amino acids. Trimming cost V 0 bases and J 8 bases; bases outside gene matches: 3. The DNA of the CDR3 is TGTGCCAGCAGTTACTCCCCGGGACAGGGGGGCTACACCTTC. Translation gives CASSYSPGQGGYTF.

V gene TRBV4-2 combines with J gene TRBJ2-1; 8 bases are shared with TRBD1. This CDR3 is 16 amino acids long. V was clipped by 3 bases and J by 10 bases; unmatched bases: 14. CDR1 is LGHNA and CDR2 is YNFKEQ in the germline V gene. The CDR3 loop reads CASSHLSGQGPNEQFF. In DNA form, the CDR3 reads TGTGCCAGCAGCCACCTCTCCGGACAGGGTCCCAACGAGCAGTTCTTC.

V gene TRBV15 combines with J gene TRBJ2-2; the D is unclear. Germline V gene lookup returns CDR1 LNHNV and CDR2 YYDKDF (reference sequence). Trimming took 1 base from V and 7 from J, leaving 10 bases between them. The CDR3 is 14 residues long. The CDR3 loop reads CATSRARGGGELFF. The CDR3 coding sequence is TGTGCCACCAGCAGAGCGCGAGGTGGCGGGGAGCTGTTTTTT.

This clone came up a few times. The chain uses TRBV21-1 and TRBJ1-2. TRBV21-1 is assigned pseudogene status. CDR3 length: 15 amino acids. In nucleotides, the CDR3 is TGTGCCAGCAGCAAAGTTGGGAGGGTCCGCTATGGCTACACCTTC. This gives the protein CASSKVGRVRYGYTF.

This clone was observed a handful of times. V is TRBV30 and J is TRBJ2-5; D remains unclear. There are 11 residues in the CDR3. The V end lost 0 bases, the J end lost 11 bases, and 10 bases lay between the germline ends. Per the germline V gene, CDR1 is GTSNPN and CDR2 is SVGIG (reference sequence). The CDR3 spells CAWSVSPQQYF. For the CDR3, the DNA is TGTGCCTGGAGTGTTTCTCCCCAGCAGTACTTC. Full variable domain (outside the CDR3, taken from reference TRBV30 and TRBJ2-5): SQTIHQWPATLVQPVGSPLSLECTVEGTSNPNLYWYRQAAGRGLQLLFYSVGIGQISSEVPQNLSASRPQDRQFILSSKKLLLSDSGFYLCAWSVSPQQYFGPGTRLLVL.

The sample holds a few counts of this clone. This sequence joins TRBV5-4 and TRBJ1-1, with 8 bases fitting TRBD1. The CDR3 sequence is 12 residues long. The germline CDR1 and CDR2 sequences are SGHNT and YYREEE (reference sequence). With 4 bases clipped from V and 5 bases from J, the junction kept 1 base outside the gene matches. CDR3: CASSRDRTEAFF. In nucleotides, the CDR3 is TGTGCCAGCAGCCGGGACAGGACTGAAGCTTTCTTT.

This clone has just a few counts. The DNA of the CDR3 is TGTGCCAGCAGCTTTACGGGGAGAACTGAAGCTTTCTTT. Its translation: CASSFTGRTEAFF. The V gene is TRBV11-2, the J gene TRBJ1-1; D gene ambiguous. With 3 bases removed from V and 5 bases from J, the gap between germline ends came to 10 bases. Germline V CDR1 and CDR2: SGHAT, FQNNGV. The CDR3 consists of 13 residues.

The chain combines TRBV7-8 with TRBJ1-1; 8 bases map to TRBD1. Germline values: CDR1 SGHVS, CDR2 FQNEAQ. CDR3 length: 15 residues. After removal of 7 bases from V and 1 base from J, the junction contained 8 bases not matched to a gene. The CDR3 protein is CASTVAGTGNTEAFF. The CDR3 DNA reads TGTGCCAGCACCGTAGCAGGGACAGGGAACACTGAAGCTTTCTTT.

Only a few counts were recorded for this clone. The chain recombines TRBV5-6 with TRBJ1-2; D possibly corresponds to TRBD1 (6 bases). Trimming removed 2 bases from V and 8 bases from J, with 13 bases in between. Germline CDR1 is SGHDT and CDR2 is YYEEEE. The CDR3 spans 13 residues. This chain's CDR3 is CASSFGQLSGYTF. The CDR3 region has the DNA TGTGCCAGCAGCTTCGGACAGTTATCGGGCTACACCTTC.

This clone showed up just a few times. The rearrangement links TRBV28 to TRBJ1-5; D may be TRBD1 (5 bases). V lost 6 bases and J 4 bases, leaving 19 bases between the germline ends. There are 16 residues in the CDR3. CDR1 and CDR2 from the germline V gene are MDHEN and SYDVKM. The CDR3 DNA reads TGTGCCAGCAGCGACCCCCGGGAGGGGCGGAATCAGCCCCAGCATTTT. Amino acids: CASSDPREGRNQPQHF.

The chain carries TRBV4-1 and TRBJ1-5, with 9 bases that match TRBD1. The V gene's germline CDR1 is MGHRA and CDR2 YSYEKL. J lost 3 bases, V lost 0 bases, and 6 bases had no gene match. The CDR3 sequence is 17 residues long. The CDR3 coding sequence is TGCGCCAGCAGCCAAGACGGGACAGGGAGAGCCAATCAGCCCCAGCATTTT. Protein product: CASSQDGTGRANQPQHF.

Only a few counts were recorded for this clone. The chain carries TRBV15 and TRBJ1-1; D remains unclear. CDR1 and CDR2 (germline): LNHNV, YYDKDF (reference sequence). V lost 6 bases and J 4 bases, leaving 15 bases between the germline ends. The CDR3 has 14 residues. The CDR3, as DNA: TGTGCCACCAGGGCCGCGAGGTCGGGCACTGAAGCTTTCTTT. Translation: CATRAARSGTEAFF.